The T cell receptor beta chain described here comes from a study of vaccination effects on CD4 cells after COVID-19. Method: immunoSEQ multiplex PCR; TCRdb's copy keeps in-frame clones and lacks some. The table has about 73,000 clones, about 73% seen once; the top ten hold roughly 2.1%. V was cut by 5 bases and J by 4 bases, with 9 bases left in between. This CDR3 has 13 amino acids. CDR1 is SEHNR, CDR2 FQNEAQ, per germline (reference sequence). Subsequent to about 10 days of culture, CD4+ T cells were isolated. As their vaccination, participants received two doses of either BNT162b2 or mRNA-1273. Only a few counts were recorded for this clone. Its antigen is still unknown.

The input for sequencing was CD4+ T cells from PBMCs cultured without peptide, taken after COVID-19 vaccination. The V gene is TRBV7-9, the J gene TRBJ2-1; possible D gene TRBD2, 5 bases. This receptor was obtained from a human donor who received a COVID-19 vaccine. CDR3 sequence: CASSRDNYNEQFF. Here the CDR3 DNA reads TGTGCCAGCAGCCGGGATAATTACAATGAGCAGTTCTTC.